A single sample gave rise to the 21 T cell receptor beta chains below, sequenced in a study of blood T cells in healthy people across ages. Alongside a J-beta primer mix, a sample-barcoded 5' primer served in a second PCR lasting about 7 to 11 cycles. TCRdb re-called the 5' RACE reads with MiXCR, one entry per CDR3 protein. The sample lists some 1,500,000 distinct CDR3 sequences, 40% to 45% occurring once. Sequencing was carried out using blood. All receptors come from a woman aged 18-30 years in good health.

This chain links TRBV12-3 or TRBV12-4 with TRBJ2-6, with 7 bases that match TRBD1. The CDR3 is 18 residues long. The V segment lost 3 bases and the J segment 2 bases; nucleotides outside the gene matches: 10. CDR3 loop: CASSFGRGFLTGANVLTF. CDR3 sequence (DNA): TGTGCCAGCAGTTTTGGCAGGGGGTTTCTTACTGGGGCCAACGTCCTGACTTTC.

The chain joins TRBV5-1 to TRBJ2-4; possibly TRBD1 or TRBD2 for D (5 bases each). With the DNA end fitting TRBJ2-5 better, the J assignment may be wrong. Germline V CDR1 and CDR2: SGHRS, YFSETQ. The CDR3 totals 13 residues. CDR3 protein: CASSSRGEETQYF. The CDR3 DNA follows: TGCGCCAGCAGTTCGAGAGGGGAAGAGACCCAGTACTTC.

The gene calls are TRBV28 and TRBJ2-3; 9 bases are a match to TRBD2. This CDR3 is built from 16 residues. The germline CDR1 and CDR2 sequences are MDHEN and SYDVKM. J gave up 10 bases and V 7 bases, and 18 bases lay outside the gene matches. The CDR3 DNA is TGTGCCAGCACCACAGTGAGCGGGGGGCAAAAAATATCGCAGTATTTT. Its translation is CASTTVSGGQKISQYF.

This sequence joins TRBV12-3 or TRBV12-4 and TRBJ1-1; no clear D gene. Trimming left V 1 base short and J 4 bases short, with 13 bases between. This CDR3 spans 15 amino acids. The CDR3 reads CASSLVIGRGTEAFF. The CDR3 region has the DNA TGTGCCAGCAGTTTAGTAATAGGACGCGGCACTGAAGCTTTCTTT.

This clonotype was counted only a few times. CDR3 in amino acids: CASSTSGLTEAFF. The CDR3 DNA follows: TGTGCCAGCTCAACTAGTGGACTCACTGAAGCTTTCTTT. The chain is built from TRBV18 and TRBJ1-1; D is unclear. V was clipped by 5 bases and J by 4 bases, with 11 bases between them. CDR1 and CDR2 from the germline V gene are KGHSH and LQKENI. The CDR3 is 13 residues long. Full variable domain (missing parts from reference TRBV18 and TRBJ1-1): NAGVMQNPRHLVRRRGQEARLRCSPMKGHSHVYWYRQLPEEGLKFMVYLQKENIIDESGMPKERFSAEFPKEGPSILRIQQVVRGDSAAYFCASSTSGLTEAFFGQGTRLTVV.

This clonotype was seen a handful of times. The V gene is TRBV4-3, the J gene TRBJ1-2; D might be TRBD1 (5 bases). V was trimmed by 0 bases and J by 8 bases, leaving 10 bases between them. The CDR3 sequence is 13 residues long. Germline values: CDR1 LGHNA, CDR2 YSLEER. The CDR3 sequence is CASSQDMDTGYTF. The CDR3 DNA is TGCGCCAGCAGCCAAGACATGGACACCGGCTACACCTTC.

The chain links TRBV6-2 or TRBV6-3 to TRBJ1-1, with D possibly matching TRBD1 (5 bases). The CDR3 contains 14 residues. Germline CDR1 is MNHEY and CDR2 is SVGEGT. Trimming left V 2 bases short and J 3 bases short, with 10 bases between. The CDR3 DNA reads as TGTGCCAGCAGTTACGGGGGAGGAGACACTGAAGCTTTCTTT. Its protein product is CASSYGGGDTEAFF.

This clonotype was observed a handful of times. The rearrangement links TRBV27 to TRBJ2-5; 7 bases align to TRBD1. V lost 4 bases to trimming and J lost 1 base; unmatched junction nucleotides: 3. Germline V gene sequence: CDR1 MNHEY, CDR2 SMNVEV (reference sequence). The CDR3 contains 14 residues. Here the CDR3 reads CASSSQGRQETQYF. The CDR3 DNA sequence: TGTGCCAGCAGTTCACAGGGGCGCCAAGAGACCCAGTACTTC.

Written as DNA, the CDR3 is TGCAGCGTTGAAGTGTGGGCCTCCCTGCGCAATGAGCAGTTCTTC. The encoded protein is CSVEVWASLRNEQFF. V usage is TRBV29-1 and J usage is TRBJ2-1; the D is unclear. The CDR3 has 15 residues. The germline V gene encodes CDR1 SQVTM and CDR2 ANQGSEA. V was trimmed by 1 base and J by 6 bases, leaving 16 bases between them.

This chain joins TRBV2 and TRBJ2-1; D is possibly TRBD2 (6 bases). Germline CDR1 is SNHLY and CDR2 is FYNNEI. V was clipped by 0 bases and J by 5 bases, with 11 bases between them. This CDR3 contains 15 residues. DNA for the CDR3: TGTGCCAGCAGTGAAGCCCCGGGACTCGACAATGAGCAGTTCTTC. Amino acids: CASSEAPGLDNEQFF.

Details on this clonotype: The junction does not match germline at one end; this may be a read error. The chain joins TRBV29-1 to TRBJ1-2, with D possibly being TRBD1 (5 bases). CDR3 length equals 10 residues. CDR1 is SQVTM and CDR2 is ANQGSEA in the germline V gene. CDR3 in DNA: TGCAGCGTTAGGGGTGCCGGCTACGCCTTC. Its protein is CSVRGAGYAF.

The rearrangement joins TRBV7-2 to TRBJ2-7; the D gene is possibly TRBD1 (6 bases). The CDR3 totals 16 residues. Trimming took off 2 bases at V and 3 bases at J, with 17 bases between the two ends. CDR1 and CDR2 from the germline V gene are SGHTA and FQGNSA. The DNA of the CDR3 is TGTGCCAGCAGCTTAAATACAGGGTGGTCTGGCTACGAGCAGTACTTC. Its translation: CASSLNTGWSGYEQYF.

This clonotype showed up just a few times. The gene calls are TRBV19 and TRBJ1-6; D unresolved. Trimming took 1 base from V and 6 from J, leaving 4 bases between them. Germline CDR1 is LNHDA and CDR2 is SQIVND (reference sequence). The CDR3 consists of 13 residues. CDR3 in amino acids: CASSIGVNSPLHF. In DNA, the CDR3 is TGTGCCAGTAGTATAGGGGTTAATTCACCCCTCCACTTT.

This clonotype was found a few times. The rearrangement joins TRBV12-3 or TRBV12-4 to TRBJ2-3; tentatively, D is TRBD2 (5 bases). The CDR3 has 15 amino acids. Trimming stripped 6 bases from V and 1 base from J, with 14 bases between. The CDR3 region is CASRGLRVGTDTQYF. The CDR3 bases are TGTGCCAGCAGAGGACTTCGGGTGGGCACAGATACGCAGTATTTT.

This chain links TRBV27 with TRBJ2-6, with D tentatively TRBD1 or TRBD2 (5 bases each). This CDR3 comprises 14 residues. Trimming stripped 3 bases from V and 4 bases from J, with 7 bases between. Germline V gene data show CDR1 as MNHEY and CDR2 as SMNVEV (reference sequence). In DNA, the CDR3 is TGTGCCAGCAGTTTTGGGACCGGGGCCAACGTCCTGACTTTC. Protein sequence: CASSFGTGANVLTF.

A few counts support this clonotype. The chain joins TRBV27 to TRBJ1-1; TRBD1 might be the D (5 bases). V was trimmed by 7 bases and J by 8 bases, leaving 17 bases between them. The CDR3 totals 13 residues. CDR1 is MNHEY, CDR2 SMNVEV, per germline (reference sequence). The DNA for the CDR3 is TGTGCCAGCACCAGCCACCACAGGTCCGAAGCTTTCTTT. This encodes CASTSHHRSEAFF.

The rearrangement links TRBV12-3 or TRBV12-4 to TRBJ1-1; tentative D call: TRBD1 (5 bases). V gave up 7 bases and J gave up 2 bases, with 14 bases separating them. This CDR3 is 14 amino acids long. The CDR3: CASNGGTGNTEAFF. In DNA, the CDR3 is TGTGCCAGCAATGGGGGGACGGGAAACACTGAAGCTTTCTTT.

This clonotype occurred a few times. The V call is TRBV7-9, the J call TRBJ1-2; D unresolved. The germline V and J ends were trimmed by 1 base and 2 bases, with 14 bases remaining between them. Germline CDR1 SEHNR, CDR2 FQNEAQ (reference sequence). CDR3 length: 16 amino acids. The DNA of the CDR3 is TGTGCCAGCAGCTTAGGTCGAGGAGGTTCCAACTATGGCTACACCTTC. Encoded protein: CASSLGRGGSNYGYTF.

This clonotype turned up a few times. This rearrangement joins TRBV27 to TRBJ2-1, with TRBD2 matching over 7 bases. This CDR3 spans 17 amino acids. Trimming at V came to 3 bases and at J to 8 bases, leaving 16 bases not matched to a gene. Germline V gene sequence: CDR1 MNHEY, CDR2 SMNVEV (reference sequence). The CDR3 sequence is CASSLGGRGVRTHEQFF. CDR3 in DNA: TGTGCCAGCAGTTTGGGCGGGAGAGGGGTCCGTACACATGAGCAGTTCTTC.

The V call is TRBV3-1, the J call TRBJ2-7, with 12 bases fitting TRBD2. Trimming at V came to 5 bases and at J to 6 bases, leaving 5 bases not matched to a gene. In germline, CDR1 is LGHDT, CDR2 YNNKEL (reference sequence). This CDR3 is 14 amino acids long. The CDR3 protein is CASSVLAGGREQYF. CDR3 nucleotide sequence: TGTGCCAGCAGCGTCCTAGCGGGAGGGCGCGAGCAGTACTTC.

The gene calls are TRBV10-3 and TRBJ1-3; TRBD1 aligns across 8 bases. Losses at the gene ends were 3 bases for V and 6 bases for J; bases not matched to a gene: 1. This CDR3 comprises 13 residues. Germline V CDR1 and CDR2: ENHRY, SYGVKD. The CDR3 sequence: CAISDQGANTIYF. In nucleotides, the CDR3 is TGTGCCATCAGTGACCAGGGGGCAAACACCATATATTTT.